Detailed here is one T cell receptor (beta chain). Its antigen target is currently unknown. Base qualities are not recorded, but no much larger clone differs from it by a single base. The germline V gene specifies MNHEY as CDR1 and SVGAGI as CDR2. The CDR3 holds 14 amino acids from the cysteine to the phenylalanine. Only the CDR3 portion is preserved as DNA: 42 bases, with reading frame beginning at the first base. V sheds 6 bases and J sheds 5 bases, leaving 16 bases between their ends. CD8 naive samples were obtained by positive selection for CCR7 among CD45RO-negative cells, yielding a CD45RA+CCR7+ population from which TemRA cells were excluded. The donors were healthy, HIV-negative adults who had no recently reported acute infections or vaccinations. Only Caucasian adults living in Nashville, Tennessee, USA were represented among the donors. Blood was collected by leukapheresis, and PBMCs were isolated by Ficoll-Histopaque density gradient centrifugation and then cryopreserved in liquid nitrogen vapor phase. Purity and quantity of every magnetically sorted T cell population were checked by analytical flow cytometry. Each sorted fraction had its genomic DNA isolated and then quantified by UV absorbance on a Nanodrop 2000c.

The data stem from a study of shared clonotypes between healthy human individuals (dated by TCRdb to 2018 to 2021). In terms of the full investigation: Three men and a couple of women, aged 18 to 49 years, made up the cohort. The study deeply sequenced blood TCR repertoires of roughly five healthy adults to estimate repertoire size and the extent of clonotype sharing between individuals. Between about 0.9 and 9 billion PBMCs per donor were obtained by leukapheresis. For each donor, CD4 naive and CD4 memory were each run on three plates, CD8 naive on two plates, and CD8 memory on one plate. Different laboratories and diverse techniques were used to prepare libraries and sequence TCR repertoires, to increase sequencing depth and limit assay-specific biases.

TCR CDR3 regions were amplified from genomic DNA by multiplex PCR using the deep immunoSEQ assay. Extracted genomic DNA from each cell subset was distributed evenly across all wells of several immunoSEQ 96-well plates, and each plate was treated as a replicate. For sorted subsets, each replicate PCR was loaded with 150 to 250 ng genomic DNA, equivalent to 32,000 or so T cell genomes. Purified libraries were measured with a Qubit 3.0 fluorometer, size-checked on a Bioanalyzer 2100, and measured again with the KAPA Library Quantification kit. A separate single-read 150-cycle Illumina NextSeq 550 flow cell was used to sequence each immunoSEQ 96-well plate. The study's own analysis went as follows. The immunoSEQ output contained only junctional sequences without quality scores, so filtering could not match that applied to full-length reads. To assign V/J genes and CDR3, sequences were annotated against IMGT germline references using PyIR, a Python wrapper for IgBLAST v1.9. Reads were filtered out if the reads had weak V/J assignments (E-value above 1e-6), no CDR3, stop codons, out-of-frame junctions, or ambiguous translated residues. V3J clonotypes were defined as sequences sharing an identical inferred V gene, J gene, and CDR3 amino acid sequence. To compute the percentage overlap between repertoires, the number of shared unique clonotypes was divided by the size of the smaller repertoire. Three approaches were used to assess repertoire richness: RTK rarefaction, the Chao1 estimator, and Recon v2.1 estimates of unobserved clonotypes. Generation probabilities were computed with OLGA for all TCRbeta clonotypes obtained by the gDNA method from four donors. TCRdb provides this immuneACCESS table in a form limited to in-frame rearrangements. Some clones are lacking; in checked studies, under half of them reflect an unresolved V gene, and why the rest are absent is not known. V, J and clone size were drawn from that table, and D and trimming were deduced from the DNA. In this sample the table shows about 1,800,000 clones, about 95% of which occur a single time. The biggest ten clones account for more than 0.9% of the sample.

Beyond this particular receptor, the publication reports: Sampling was limited to blood, and TCR repertoires in tissue likely differ from TCR repertoires in blood. Pairwise subsampling indicated that sequencing depth was expected to affect the degree of clonotype sharing among donors. The small number of donors limited the genetic and exposure-history diversity represented. Rarefaction of sorted-subset datasets indicated incomplete sequencing despite the large sequencing depth. Roughly 5% of naive CD4, 3.5% of naive CD8, roughly 2.4% of memory CD4, and 0.35% to 0.4% of memory CD8 clonotypes were shared across four donors. Estimated clonotype richness was generally larger for naive than for memory subsets. Clonotypes shared by all four sorted-subset donors showed higher generation probabilities than non-shared clonotypes.

The chain employs TRBV6-5 and TRBJ2-5; a confident D gene designation cannot be given. This TCR was recovered from a man younger than 30 in good health. The sequenced sample was naive CD8+ T cells sorted from blood. According to the study, the label for this sample's cell subset or site signals: CD45RA+CCR7+. The CDR3 is CASSHLLDWETQYF. The DNA sequence is given as TGTGCCAGCAGCCACCTCCTCGATTGGGAGACCCAGTACTTC.